This TCR beta chain appears in the sequencing data of a study of OX40 agonist ivuxolimab in advanced cancers. Context from the whole study: The costimulatory receptor OX40 (CD134) was targeted by ivuxolimab, a fully human IgG2 agonistic monoclonal antibody. Peripheral TCRbeta sequencing was intended to test whether TCR sequence diversity was altered and clonal T-cell expansion was caused by ivuxolimab. Prior anti-PD-1, anti-PD-L1 or anti-CTLA-4 therapy was permitted, and approximately 40% of dose-escalation patients had received checkpoint inhibitors. Among the approximately 50 dose-escalation patients, roughly 20 had hepatocellular carcinoma, 15 or so melanoma, 9 renal cell carcinoma and 9 head and neck cancer. Intravenous ivuxolimab was administered to patients every 2 weeks at six dose levels: 0.01, 0.1, 0.3, 1.5, 3 and 10 mg/kg. The dose-escalation cohort was over 70% male with a mean age of about 54 years, ranging from roughly 23 to 79. The paper covers the monotherapy dose-escalation part of the phase I ivuxolimab trial, which included N of about 56 patients. Partial responses were achieved by three dose-escalation patients, of whom one had hepatocellular carcinoma and two had cutaneous melanoma.

Here is what the overall study found, with its caveats: After ivuxolimab, expanded clones were on average more numerous among CD8+ T cells than among CD4+ T cells. Low levels of normalized T-cell clonal expansion were also seen in some nonresponding patients. At doses from 0.1 to 3.0 mg/kg, clonal expansion was seen in both CD4+ and CD8+ blood T cells between baseline and week 6. In the 0.1-3.0 mg/kg groups, partial responders had among the lowest normalized peripheral clonal expansion, particularly in CD8+ T cells. Which antigens the clonally expanded peripheral T cells were specific for was not determined.

Genomic DNA was isolated from the sorted cells so that the TCRbeta CDR3 region could be sequenced. TCRbeta CDR3 regions were sequenced using the immunoSEQ Assay. Here the immuneACCESS table is served through TCRdb, limited to in-frame sequences with V and J called. Missing clones are a known gap in these copies; in checked studies unresolved V genes cover under half, and the rest lacks a known reason. The sample has 30,000 to 40,000 clones on record, around 76% of them singletons. The top ten clonotypes cover roughly a fifth of the sample. As for this clone: What antigen it recognizes has not been identified. No base-level quality is on record; no much larger clone is a single base apart.

Patients with a history of autoimmune disease or receiving systemic immunosuppression were excluded from the trial. Peripheral blood for TCR sequencing was collected from all dose cohorts at baseline, on cycle 4 day 1, and on cycle 7 day 1. The samples were drawn from a first-in-human, open-label, multicenter phase I dose-escalation trial of ivuxolimab. Adults with locally advanced or metastatic melanoma, renal cell carcinoma, hepatocellular carcinoma or head and neck squamous cell carcinoma were enrolled in the trial. CD4+ and CD8+ T cells were sorted separately from peripheral blood before TCR sequencing. This specimen consisted of CD4+ or CD8+ T cells sorted from blood, obtained in a trial of the OX40 agonist ivuxolimab. The receptor's source is an adult with an advanced solid tumor such as melanoma, head and neck, liver or kidney cancer.

Read as DNA, the sequence is TGTGCCAGCAGCGTAGGAGGTGCCGGGGCCAACGTCCTGACTTTC. Its translation reads: CASSVGGAGANVLTF. The chain is made from TRBV9 and TRBJ2-6; no D segment can be confidently identified. Measured from the cysteine to the phenylalanine, the CDR3 is 15 residues long. The CDR3 DNA has 45 bases and is translated from base 1. The junction shows trimming of 0 bases on V and 4 bases on J, plus 8 bases between the germline ends. CDR1 and CDR2 are drawn from the germline V gene: SGDLS, YYNGEE.